These T cell receptor beta chains were read from a single sample in a study of cytomegalovirus exposure and HLA in healthy donors. Data came from immunoSEQ multiplex PCR; TCRdb stores just in-frame clones and leaves some out. There are 150,000 or so clones in the sample, with roughly 2% held by the top ten. Sequencing was carried out using PBMCs. Receptors were obtained from a man younger than 45 in good health and CMV-seronegative. CDR3s include the opening cysteine and the closing phenylalanine or tryptophan. The order of the fields is J gene, V gene, CDR3 protein.

TRBJ1-1,TRBV7-6,CASSLGQVNTEAFF
TRBJ1-1,TRBV5-4,CASSLDRVKTEAFF
TRBJ1-2,TRBV30,CACRTGFGYTF
TRBJ2-7,TRBV4-3,CASSHLAGGDYEQYF
TRBJ1-3,TRBV12-5,CASGLGTGRYTIYF
TRBJ2-1,TRBV11-3,CASSLDSSYNEQFF
TRBJ2-1,TRBV10-3,CAISEPWTSGRDNEQFF
TRBJ2-7,TRBV19,CASRSLGLAGAGEQYF
TRBJ1-2,TRBV5-1,CASSSTELNGYTF
TRBJ1-1,TRBV9,CASSVQEQMNTEAFF
TRBJ2-1,TRBV5-1,CASSHGLAGGDYNEQFF
TRBJ1-5,TRBV6-5,CASKGTLGNQPQHF
TRBJ1-5,TRBV2,CASSRSSQPQHF
TRBJ2-3,TRBV7-8,CASSVGTGGRGTQYF
TRBJ1-1,TRBV19,CASSIVGGNTEAFF
TRBJ2-7,TRBV2,CASRGQGAYEQYF
TRBJ1-1,TRBV5-1,CASTLGAGMNTEAFF
TRBJ2-3,TRBV19,CASSIPGLDTQYF
TRBJ2-1,TRBV6-7,CASSCQPRDILVLDEQFF
TRBJ1-1,TRBV30,CAWNSRGDTEAFF
TRBJ1-1,TRBV23-1,CASSPTNIPGQGAGAFF
TRBJ2-1,TRBV28,CASSLWKGGNEQFF
TRBJ2-2,TRBV7-4,CASSLSGQGGFPGELFF
TRBJ2-3,TRBV7-2,CASSPPTDTQYF
TRBJ2-1,TRBV7-9,CASSQTPTGKGMFNEQFF
TRBJ1-1,TRBV19,CASTRGNTEAFF
TRBJ2-3,TRBV11-2,CASSSRDYIFTDTQYF
TRBJ1-1,TRBV6-4,CASSVGQGNTEAFF
-,TRBV4-1,CASSQGPGLANEQYF
TRBJ1-6,TRBV19,CASSRGRQANSPLHF
TRBJ2-2,TRBV4-2,CASSQRDLNTGELFF
TRBJ1-3,TRBV6-1,CASSVTGTGSGNTIYF
TRBJ1-1,TRBV6-6,CASVRGAEAFF
TRBJ1-2,TRBV19,CASSLPTETYGYTF
TRBJ2-7,TRBV5-5,CASSRVSALYEQYF
TRBJ2-7,TRBV10-3,CAISDSGRVSDEQYF
TRBJ2-3,TRBV11-2,CASSLVSGGGTDTQYF
TRBJ1-1,TRBV5-1,CASSLLRGTNTEAFF
TRBJ2-3,TRBV10-3,CAISDPREGVTDTQYF
TRBJ1-2,TRBV25-1,CASSQGDGYTF
TRBJ1-4,TRBV4-1,CASSQDPVRGPLDNEKLFF
TRBJ2-5,TRBV5-1,CASSFLTGETQYF
TRBJ1-5,TRBV7-9,CASSPTGNQPQHF
TRBJ1-2,TRBV7-2,CASSLTRVLDYGYTF
TRBJ1-2,TRBV2,CASTPSNRGGYTF
TRBJ1-1,TRBV7-6,CASSLFNPGQGSEAFF